Below are 2 T cell receptor beta chains sequenced from a single sample in a study of CD8 T cells in ankylosing spondylitis. TCRdb reanalysed the 5' RACE reads using MiXCR and keeps one entry per CDR3 protein. The sample lists roughly 180,000 distinct CDR3 sequences; approximately 9.9% were seen once. Sequencing used blood, either unsorted or a sorted T cell fraction (not recorded which). Source of these receptors: a female donor with ankylosing spondylitis or in good health (not recorded which).

The chain recombines TRBV4-3 with TRBJ1-2, with D perhaps matching TRBD1 (5 bases). Trimming shortened V by 1 base and J by 3 bases, and 18 bases separated the two germline ends. The CDR3 is 17 amino acids. Germline CDR1 LGHNA, CDR2 YSLEER. The CDR3 protein is CASSQGVRDGAYYGYTF. Here the CDR3 DNA reads TGCGCCAGCAGCCAAGGAGTAAGGGACGGAGCTTACTATGGCTACACCTTC.

This clonotype was observed at least ten times. The chain joins TRBV3-1 to TRBJ2-3; D call uncertain. Germline-derived CDR1 and CDR2 are LGHDT and YNNKEL (reference sequence). The CDR3 spans 14 residues. V was pared by 0 bases and J by 2 bases, with 6 bases between. The CDR3 loop reads CASSQESATDTQYF. The CDR3 DNA follows: TGTGCCAGCAGCCAAGAGTCGGCCACAGATACGCAGTATTTT.